This TCR beta chain was retrieved from a study of cytomegalovirus exposure and HLA in healthy donors. Study background: Most donors, about 82% of approximately 400 genotyped, fell in the Caucasian-associated ancestry cluster.

PCR was performed using 60 Vbeta and 13 Jbeta primers. This table comes from immunoSEQ multiplex PCR, and its TCRdb copy is limited to in-frame clones, with some not included. The profile shows under 110,000 clones, around three quarters of them singletons. Whole-study findings and limits: Reports described diagnosis of cytomegalovirus status by the classifier as highly specific and sensitive.

As for this clone: Its antigen is not known.

The germline V gene encodes CDR1 SGHTA and CDR2 FQGTGA. The germline V and J ends were trimmed by 2 bases and 7 bases, with 13 bases remaining between them. This CDR3 is 14 amino acids long. The clonotype comes from a man aged 40-49 years in good health and CMV-seronegative. The source material was PBMCs. This chain links TRBV7-3 with TRBJ2-3; the D gene is possibly TRBD2 (6 bases). Written as DNA, the CDR3 is TGTGCCAGCAGCTTATGGGGACGCGGGAATACGCAGTATTTT. Translated, it gives CASSLWGRGNTQYF.